Shown below are 8 T cell receptor beta chains from a single sample sequenced in a study of siplizumab effects on memory and regulatory T cells (dated by TCRdb to the late 2010s). The library was prepared using the immunoSEQ multiplex PCR assay. TCRdb obtained this table from immuneACCESS and retained in-frame rearrangements with V and J assigned. These tables miss some clones; where compared with another copy, unresolved V genes account for less than half of the shortfall, and the remainder is unexplained. The sample profile shows about 50,000 clones; roughly 93% of them were found once. In total, the top ten clones hold under 20% of the sample. What was sequenced was CD8+ T cells sorted from blood. The receptors here all came from a human donor in good health.

The chain is built from TRBV27 and TRBJ2-1; D may be TRBD2 (6 bases). CDR1 is MNHEY, CDR2 SMNVEV, per germline (reference sequence). The CDR3 loop spans 16 amino acids. V lost 8 bases and J lost 9, with 26 bases in between. This CDR3 is CASLPVLPGRSSEQFF. The CDR3 nucleotides read TGTGCCAGCCTCCCTGTTCTTCCAGGGAGGAGCAGTGAGCAGTTCTTC.

The chain carries TRBV7-6 and TRBJ2-1; 8 nucleotides align to TRBD2. The CDR3 runs 14 residues. V was clipped by 5 bases and J by 9 bases; unmatched bases: 9. In germline, CDR1 is SGHVS, CDR2 FNYEAQ. The CDR3 DNA sequence: TGTGCCAGCAGCCCCGAGACGAGCGGGGGTGAGCAGTTCTTC. Protein: CASSPETSGGEQFF. The full variable domain, rest sourced from reference TRBV7-6 and TRBJ2-1, is GAGVSQSPRYKVTKRGQDVALRCDPISGHVSLYWYRQALGQGPEFLTYFNYEAQQDKSGLPNDRFSAERPEGSISTLTIQRTEQRDSAMYRCASSPETSGGEQFFGPGTRLTVL.

The chain couples TRBV2 to TRBJ2-3; 8 nucleotides agree with TRBD2. The CDR3 contains 16 residues. The V and J ends lost 11 bases and 4 bases, in that order; junction bases with no gene match: 17. CDR1 is SNHLY and CDR2 is FYNNEI in the germline V gene. CDR3 DNA sequence: TGTGCCGCGGTGCGGGGGGAGCCCACCAGCGCAGATACGCAGTATTTT. This gives the protein CAAVRGEPTSADTQYF. The full variable domain, its missing parts supplied by reference TRBV2 and TRBJ2-3, is EPEVTQTPSHQVTQMGQEVILRCVPISNHLYFYWYRQILGQKVEFLVSFYNNEISEKSEIFDDQFSVERPDGSNFTLKIRSTKLEDSAMYFCAAVRGEPTSADTQYFGPGTRLTVL.

This chain links TRBV30 with TRBJ1-2, with D uncertain. The V gene lost 5 bases and the J gene lost 4 bases, with 17 bases spanning the gap. From germline, CDR1 is GTSNPN and CDR2 SVGIG (reference sequence). This CDR3 spans 14 amino acids. In DNA, the CDR3 is TGTGCCTGGGTGTCTCCTGGGGATTTCTATGGCTACACCTTC. Translating gives CAWVSPGDFYGYTF.

The rearrangement links TRBV4-1 to TRBJ2-1; possible D gene TRBD2, 5 bases. The CDR3 is made up of 11 amino acids. Germline V gene data show CDR1 as MGHRA and CDR2 as YSYEKL. V was cut by 1 base and J by 11 bases, with 6 bases left in between. CDR3 sequence: CASSQGRKQFF. As DNA, the CDR3 is TGCGCCAGCAGCCAAGGGAGGAAGCAGTTCTTC.

The table lists this clone with a few counts. This chain links TRBV5-1 with TRBJ2-7; TRBD2 matches 10 bases. V shed 3 bases, J shed 0 bases, and the junction held 3 bases outside the gene matches. Germline CDR1 and CDR2: SGHRS and YFSETQ. There are 15 residues in the CDR3. The CDR3 bases are TGCGCCAGCAGCTCCACTAGCGGGGTCTCCTACGAGCAGTACTTC. It translates to CASSSTSGVSYEQYF.

The V gene is TRBV4-1, the J gene TRBJ1-2, with 7 bases aligning to TRBD1. From germline, CDR1 is MGHRA and CDR2 YSYEKL. V lost 2 bases to trimming and J lost 4 bases; unmatched junction nucleotides: 13. The CDR3 runs to 17 residues. For the CDR3, the DNA is TGCGCCAGCAGCCAAAGCCTTGGGACAGTCTCATCCTATGGCTACACCTTC. It is translated as CASSQSLGTVSSYGYTF.

The genes are TRBV27 and TRBJ2-7; no reliable D call. This CDR3 region has 13 residues. Germline CDR1 and CDR2: MNHEY and SMNVEV (reference sequence). V gave up 5 bases and J gave up 2 bases, with 10 bases separating them. As DNA, the CDR3 is TGTGCCAGCAGTCTCCCCGGCGCCTACGAGCAGTACTTC. It specifies CASSLPGAYEQYF.